The rows below give T cell receptor beta chains drawn from one sample of a study of cytomegalovirus exposure and HLA in healthy donors. Using immunoSEQ multiplex PCR, the repertoire was profiled, and TCRdb retains in-frame clones only, with some absent. The table shows over 95,000 clones, with over 65% occurring only once. The sample consisted of PBMCs. These TCRs come from a woman between 18 and 29 years old in good health and CMV-seronegative. The CDR3 runs from the conserved cysteine through the conserved F or W. Fields, in order: V gene, J gene, clone size, D gene, CDR3 protein, CDR3 DNA. A D gene is named only where the DNA matches it firmly. For some rows the clone size is stated as once, few or many, or as a class when expanded; others skip it.

V: TRBV2
J: TRBJ1-1
size: -
D: -
CDR3: CASSSGMNTEAFF
DNA: TGTGCCAGCAGTTCAGGGATGAACACTGAAGCTTTCTTT

V: TRBV4-3
J: TRBJ2-4
size: -
D: -
CDR3: CASSQEWRGRENIQYF
DNA: TGCGCCAGCAGCCAAGAATGGCGGGGGCGGGAAAACATTCAGTACTTC

V: TRBV19
J: TRBJ1-2
size: -
D: -
CDR3: CASSYSYGYTF
DNA: TGTGCCAGCAGCTACAGCTATGGCTACACCTTC

V: TRBV28
J: TRBJ1-1
size: -
D: TRBD1
CDR3: CASSKGQGWTEAFF
DNA: TGTGCCAGCAGCAAGGGACAGGGGTGGACTGAAGCTTTCTTT

V: TRBV21-1
J: TRBJ1-1
size: -
D: -
CDR3: CASSKAGVSEAFF
DNA: TGTGCCAGCAGCAAAGCAGGGGTGTCTGAAGCTTTCTTT

V: TRBV27
J: TRBJ1-2
size: -
D: -
CDR3: CASSLVQGYGYTF
DNA: TGTGCCAGCAGTTTGGTTCAGGGCTATGGCTACACCTTC

V: TRBV28
J: TRBJ1-2
size: -
D: -
CDR3: CASGANYGYTF
DNA: TGTGCCAGCGGGGCGAACTATGGCTACACCTTC

V: TRBV2
J: TRBJ1-2
size: -
D: TRBD1
CDR3: CASSETTGDYGYTF
DNA: TGTGCCAGCAGTGAGACGACAGGGGACTATGGCTACACCTTC

V: TRBV2
J: TRBJ1-1
size: -
D: -
CDR3: CASSEVENTEAFF
DNA: TGTGCCAGCAGTGAAGTAGAGAACACTGAAGCTTTCTTT

V: TRBV2
J: TRBJ1-2
size: once
D: -
CDR3: CASRKLQGQGYTF
DNA: TGTGCCAGCAGAAAACTACAGGGCCAAGGCTACACCTTC

V: TRBV11-3
J: TRBJ2-2
size: -
D: -
CDR3: CASSLGPGAGELFF
DNA: TGTGCCAGCAGCTTGGGACCGGGGGCCGGGGAGCTGTTTTTT

V: TRBV7-9
J: TRBJ2-1
size: -
D: TRBD2
CDR3: CPSSQSRLATEFNEQFF
DNA: TGTCCCAGCAGCCAATCCAGACTAGCCACAGAATTCAATGAGCAGTTCTTC

V: TRBV7-9
J: TRBJ2-2
size: -
D: -
CDR3: CASSPDDSVPGELFF
DNA: TGTGCCAGCAGCCCCGACGACAGTGTCCCCGGGGAGCTGTTTTTT

V: TRBV19
J: TRBJ1-1
size: -
D: -
CDR3: CASCMPGSAEAFF
DNA: TGTGCCAGTTGCATGCCAGGGTCCGCTGAAGCTTTCTTT

V: TRBV20-1
J: TRBJ2-3
size: -
D: TRBD2
CDR3: CSASFRLAEYF
DNA: TGCAGTGCTAGTTTCCGACTAGCTGAGTATTTT

V: TRBV5-1
J: TRBJ1-3
size: -
D: -
CDR3: CASSFSGDSGNTIYF
DNA: TGCGCCAGCAGCTTTTCGGGTGACTCTGGAAACACCATATATTTT

V: TRBV9
J: TRBJ1-1
size: -
D: TRBD1
CDR3: CASSTRDSSTEAFF
DNA: TGTGCCAGCAGCACTCGGGACAGCAGCACTGAAGCTTTCTTT

V: TRBV7-9
J: TRBJ1-2
size: -
D: -
CDR3: CASSLVTENYGYTF
DNA: TGTGCCAGCAGCTTAGTGACGGAGAACTATGGCTACACCTTC

V: TRBV7-8
J: TRBJ1-1
size: -
D: -
CDR3: CASTYPGRDYKAFF
DNA: TGTGCCAGCACCTACCCCGGACGGGACTATAAAGCTTTCTTT

V: TRBV5-1
J: TRBJ2-1
size: -
D: TRBD1
CDR3: CASSFLIGTGDNNEQFF
DNA: TGCGCCAGCAGCTTTTTGATCGGGACAGGGGATAACAATGAGCAGTTCTTC

V: TRBV11-3
J: TRBJ1-1
size: -
D: TRBD1
CDR3: CASSLEQGITEAFF
DNA: TGTGCCAGCAGCTTAGAACAGGGGATCACTGAAGCTTTCTTT

V: TRBV18
J: TRBJ2-7
size: -
D: -
CDR3: CASSPLGSSATYEQYF
DNA: TGTGCCAGCTCACCCCTCGGTTCTAGCGCCACCTACGAGCAGTACTTC

V: TRBV7-2
J: TRBJ1-5
size: -
D: -
CDR3: CASGGANQPQHF
DNA: TGTGCCAGCGGAGGGGCCAATCAGCCCCAGCATTTT

V: TRBV10-3
J: TRBJ2-2
size: -
D: -
CDR3: CAISETGGATGELFF
DNA: TGTGCCATCAGCGAGACTGGGGGGGCAACCGGGGAGCTGTTTTTT

V: TRBV19
J: TRBJ2-7
size: -
D: TRBD2
CDR3: CASSKPQSGRMGEQYF
DNA: TGTGCCAGTAGTAAGCCTCAAAGCGGGAGAATGGGGGAGCAGTACTTC

V: TRBV10-2
J: TRBJ1-4
size: -
D: -
CDR3: CASSGTTGLSEKLFF
DNA: TGCGCCAGCAGTGGGACCACAGGGCTGAGTGAAAAACTGTTTTTT

V: TRBV11-2
J: TRBJ2-3
size: -
D: TRBD1
CDR3: CASSLGAGDRVTDTQYF
DNA: TGTGCCAGCAGCTTAGGGGCCGGGGACAGGGTCACAGATACGCAGTATTTT

V: TRBV18
J: TRBJ1-5
size: -
D: -
CDR3: CASSPPTVNSNQPQHF
DNA: TGTGCCAGCTCACCACCGACAGTTAATAGCAATCAGCCCCAGCATTTT

V: TRBV5-1
J: TRBJ2-3
size: -
D: TRBD2
CDR3: CATKTYSGSTDTQYF
DNA: TGCGCCACCAAGACTTATAGCGGGAGCACAGATACGCAGTATTTT

V: TRBV6-5
J: TRBJ2-1
size: few
D: TRBD2
CDR3: CASSYNSGGPYNEQFF
DNA: TGTGCCAGCAGTTACAATAGCGGGGGCCCTTACAATGAGCAGTTCTTC

V: TRBV7-6
J: TRBJ2-1
size: -
D: -
CDR3: CASSLEEYNEQFF
DNA: TGTGCCAGCAGCTTAGAGGAGTACAATGAGCAGTTCTTC

V: TRBV19
J: TRBJ1-3
size: -
D: -
CDR3: CASSLRDGLLSGNTIYF
DNA: TGTGCCAGTAGTCTGAGGGATGGACTGCTCTCTGGAAACACCATATATTTT

V: TRBV4-2
J: TRBJ2-1
size: -
D: TRBD2
CDR3: CASSPQRTSGVDEVWEQFF
DNA: TGTGCCAGCAGCCCTCAAAGGACTAGCGGGGTCGACGAAGTCTGGGAGCAGTTCTTC

V: TRBV5-6
J: TRBJ2-2
size: -
D: -
CDR3: CASSYQGRAGELFF
DNA: TGTGCCAGCAGCTACCAGGGGAGGGCCGGGGAGCTGTTTTTT

V: TRBV5-1
J: TRBJ2-5
size: -
D: -
CDR3: CASSFTPVGIGETQYF
DNA: TGCGCCAGCAGCTTTACCCCAGTCGGGATTGGGGAGACCCAGTACTTC

V: TRBV7-2
J: TRBJ2-7
size: -
D: TRBD2
CDR3: CASSSRTSGSYEQYF
DNA: TGTGCCAGCAGCTCAAGGACTAGCGGCTCCTACGAGCAGTACTTC

V: TRBV11-3
J: TRBJ2-1
size: -
D: TRBD2
CDR3: CASSLSVAGGGYEQFF
DNA: TGTGCCAGCAGCTTATCAGTCGCGGGGGGCGGTTATGAGCAGTTCTTC

V: TRBV28
J: TRBJ2-7
size: -
D: -
CDR3: CASRDSSSYEQYF
DNA: TGTGCCAGCAGAGACTCGAGCTCCTACGAGCAGTACTTC

V: TRBV13
J: TRBJ1-1
size: -
D: -
CDR3: CASSLAGMTNTEAFF
DNA: TGTGCCAGCAGCCTAGCCGGGATGACTAACACTGAAGCTTTCTTT

V: TRBV7-9
J: TRBJ2-1
size: -
D: TRBD1
CDR3: CASSPRDRGLGLDEQFF
DNA: TGTGCCAGCAGCCCTAGGGACAGGGGGCTGGGGTTGGATGAGCAGTTCTTC

V: TRBV7-2
J: TRBJ2-3
size: -
D: TRBD2
CDR3: CASTRLAGGADTQYF
DNA: TGTGCCAGCACCCGACTAGCGGGGGGGGCAGATACGCAGTATTTT

V: TRBV7-2
J: TRBJ1-6
size: -
D: TRBD1
CDR3: CASSHRGRNSPLHF
DNA: TGTGCCAGCAGCCACAGGGGCCGTAATTCACCCCTCCACTTT

V: TRBV11-3
J: TRBJ2-3
size: once
D: TRBD2
CDR3: CASSLDGGAQDTQYF
DNA: TGTGCCAGCAGCTTAGACGGGGGGGCCCAAGATACGCAGTATTTT

V: TRBV29-1
J: TRBJ2-2
size: -
D: -
CDR3: CSVTRDTFGGELFF
DNA: TGCAGCGTTACTAGAGACACCTTCGGCGGGGAGCTGTTTTTT

V: TRBV7-6
J: TRBJ2-7
size: -
D: TRBD1
CDR3: CASSWDREGEQYF
DNA: TGTGCCAGCAGCTGGGACAGGGAGGGCGAGCAGTACTTC

V: TRBV11-2
J: TRBJ2-2
size: -
D: -
CDR3: CASSLVEPGELFF
DNA: TGTGCCAGCAGCTTAGTAGAGCCCGGGGAGCTGTTTTTT

V: TRBV6-1
J: TRBJ1-1
size: -
D: -
CDR3: CASSEMEAATEAFF
DNA: TGTGCCAGCAGTGAAATGGAGGCAGCCACTGAAGCTTTCTTT

V: TRBV6-5
J: TRBJ1-5
size: few
D: -
CDR3: CASSFQGFNQPQHF
DNA: TGTGCCAGCAGTTTCCAGGGTTTTAATCAGCCCCAGCATTTT

V: TRBV7-7
J: TRBJ2-5
size: -
D: TRBD1
CDR3: CASSPDRVGETQYF
DNA: TGTGCCAGCAGCCCGGACAGGGTAGGGGAGACCCAGTACTTC

V: TRBV5-1
J: TRBJ2-2
size: few
D: -
CDR3: CASSTNTGGELFF
DNA: TGCGCCAGCAGCACTAATACCGGCGGGGAGCTGTTTTTT

V: TRBV4-3
J: TRBJ2-5
size: few
D: -
CDR3: CASSQRRGGPRETQYF
DNA: TGCGCCAGCAGCCAGCGAAGGGGGGGGCCCCGAGAGACCCAGTACTTC

V: TRBV14
J: TRBJ1-5
size: -
D: -
CDR3: CASSQSGFGQPQHF
DNA: TGTGCCAGCAGCCAATCGGGATTTGGGCAGCCCCAGCATTTT

V: TRBV15
J: TRBJ1-1
size: -
D: -
CDR3: CATSRDRGAEAFF
DNA: TGTGCCACCAGCAGAGATCGAGGAGCTGAAGCTTTCTTT

V: TRBV7-2
J: TRBJ2-1
size: -
D: TRBD2
CDR3: CASSWGPSGRTQFF
DNA: TGTGCCAGCAGCTGGGGGCCTAGCGGGAGGACGCAGTTCTTC